This T cell receptor (beta chain) emerged from a study of brain T cells in children with intractable seizures. Study-level results: Patients' HCMV serostatus was unknown; virus specificity rests on CDR3 similarity alone. Clones missing pre-surgery may reflect undersampling of that blood sample.

Notes on this clone: The antigen is undetermined.

V lost 4 bases and J lost 2, with 15 bases in between. CDR3 size: 15 residues. The germline CDR1 and CDR2 sequences are SGDLS and YYNGEE. Only in-frame clones appear in the TCRdb table, and some are missing; sequencing was by immunoSEQ multiplex PCR. This sample has about 340,000 clones; over 90% occur once, and the top ten carry approximately 5%. Time point denoted: blood from clinic visit 5 months post-surgery; TSC patient then seizure free. At least one anti-epileptic drug was given before surgery. The TCR comes from a boy under two years old with tuberous sclerosis and intractable seizures. Source: peripheral blood, taken roughly 5 months after surgery. V and J are TRBV9 and TRBJ1-2; D perhaps matches TRBD1 (6 bases). The CDR3 DNA sequence: TGTGCCAGCAGCTCCCAGGACAGCCCCAACTATGGCTACACCTTC. The encoded protein is CASSSQDSPNYGYTF.